This TCR beta chain was captured by sequencing in a study of brain T cells in children with intractable seizures. Study-wide results and limits: Known viral epitope-specific CDR3s closely matched each case's top public brain CDR3. Absence of clones before surgery may stem from lower sequencing depth. Viral specificity was inferred only from CDR3 similarity; HCMV serostatus was unknown.

The V end lost 0 bases, the J end lost 1 base, and 11 bases lay between the germline ends. Per germline, CDR1 SGHRS and CDR2 YFSETQ. This CDR3 has 15 residues. The sequenced cases were selected for having the highest brain T cell transcript signatures. Before surgery, patients took at least one anti-epileptic drug. Notes on this clone: Its specificity is not known.

TCRdb keeps only in-frame clones here, not all; method: immunoSEQ multiplex PCR. The table lists over a thousand clones, 83% of them singletons, with 20% to 25% in the top ten. This sequence joins TRBV5-1 and TRBJ2-7; possibly TRBD1 for D (6 bases). The clonotype was recovered from a boy aged 5 to 17 with focal cortical dysplasia and intractable seizures. Material: resected brain tissue, obtained at surgery. The chain's CDR3 is CASSLGQEESYEQYF. The CDR3 DNA reads as TGCGCCAGCAGCTTGGGACAGGAAGAATCCTACGAGCAGTACTTC.